The next 27 T cell receptor beta chains were all read from a single sample in a study of cytotoxic CD8 clonotypes in ibrutinib-treated CLL. Sequencing used immunoSEQ multiplex PCR; TCRdb keeps in-frame clones, though not all of them. In the table there are over 100,000 clones, 80% to 90% of which are singletons. The sample in question was PBMCs, obtained after 24 months of ibrutinib treatment. The origin of the receptors is a human donor with chronic lymphocytic leukemia.

V gene TRBV18 combines with J gene TRBJ2-7; 7 positions agree with TRBD1. Germline CDR1 KGHSH, CDR2 LQKENI. Trimming removed 3 bases from V and 3 bases from J; junction bases left unmatched: 17. CDR3 size: 18 residues. CDR3 bases: TGTGCCAGCTCACCTTTTACAACAGCCGGACAGGAATTCTACGAGCAGTACTTC. This gives the protein CASSPFTTAGQEFYEQYF.

This chain links TRBV4-2 with TRBJ1-6; possibly TRBD1 for D (6 bases). Germline assignment: CDR1 LGHNA and CDR2 YNFKEQ. V was pared by 2 bases and J by 9 bases, with 29 bases between. The length of the CDR3 is 20 residues. The CDR3, as DNA: TGTGCCAGCAGCCAAAAAGGGGGGATACAGACATCTTCTATAGGTTCACCCCTCCACTTT. This codes for CASSQKGGIQTSSIGSPLHF.

V is TRBV6-1 and J is TRBJ1-1; 8 nucleotides agree with TRBD1. The CDR3 covers 14 residues. J lost 0 bases, V lost 6 bases, and 3 bases had no gene match. The germline gives CDR1 MNHNS, CDR2 SASEGT. CDR3 region: CASRGQGVNTEAFF. The DNA for the CDR3 is TGTGCCAGCAGAGGACAGGGTGTGAACACTGAAGCTTTCTTT.

CDR3 DNA sequence: TGTGCCAGCAGTGAAGCGCTTTGGAGGTCCGAGCAGTACTTC. Translated: CASSEALWRSEQYF. The chain is built from TRBV2 and TRBJ2-7; D may be TRBD2 (5 bases). The CDR3 runs to 14 residues. Germline lookup yields CDR1 SNHLY and CDR2 FYNNEI. V gave up 0 bases and J gave up 6 bases, with 12 bases separating them.

This rearrangement joins TRBV7-3 to TRBJ1-4; 11 nucleotides agree with TRBD1. Trimming removed 5 bases from V and 7 bases from J; junction bases left unmatched: 12. Germline-derived CDR1 and CDR2 are SGHTA and FQGTGA. The CDR3 runs to 17 residues. The CDR3 DNA reads as TGTGCCAGCAGCGTGGGACAGGGGGTCAATGCCCCTGAAAAACTGTTTTTT. Amino acids: CASSVGQGVNAPEKLFF.

V usage is TRBV28 and J usage is TRBJ1-2; D ambiguous. V lost 7 bases and J lost 1, with 22 bases in between. The germline gives CDR1 MDHEN, CDR2 SYDVKM. The CDR3 contains 17 residues. DNA for the CDR3: TGTGCCAGCAAACCGTTGTTTGGCGGGCAGCTTAACTATGGCTACACCTTC. Translation: CASKPLFGGQLNYGYTF.

The genes are TRBV9 and TRBJ2-1; no clear D. Germline lookup yields CDR1 SGDLS and CDR2 YYNGEE. The CDR3 spans 15 residues. Trimming stripped 3 bases from V and 0 bases from J, with 10 bases between. The CDR3 region has the DNA TGTGCCAGCAGCGCGACTGCGAGCTCCTACAATGAGCAGTTCTTC. It specifies CASSATASSYNEQFF.

This rearrangement joins TRBV14 to TRBJ1-2, with 12 positions matching TRBD1. Looked up from germline, CDR1 is SGHDN and CDR2 is FVKESK. V dropped 10 bases and J dropped 14; count of bases not matched to a gene: 14. CDR3 length: 13 amino acids. For the CDR3, the DNA is TGTGCCACCTCACCCGGGACAGGGGGCGCCGGAACCTTC. As protein: CATSPGTGGAGTF.

The rearrangement joins TRBV4-3 to TRBJ2-2; 7 bases match TRBD2. Germline CDR1 is LGHNA and CDR2 is YSLEER. The CDR3 has 19 residues. The V gene end was trimmed by 5 bases and the J gene end by 0 bases; junction bases not matched to a gene: 15. The CDR3 is CASSGDLTSRLSNTGELFF. DNA of the CDR3: TGCGCCAGCAGCGGGGACTTGACTAGCCGTTTATCGAACACCGGGGAGCTGTTTTTT.

The genes are TRBV6-1 and TRBJ2-3; D is uncertain. Germline V lookup: CDR1 MNHNS, CDR2 SASEGT. CDR3 length: 14 residues. V was clipped by 4 bases and J by 6 bases, with 14 bases between them. In DNA form, the CDR3 reads TGTGCCAGCAGTGTGTCAGAGTCAACGGATACGCAGTATTTT. Protein sequence: CASSVSESTDTQYF.

The chain couples TRBV20-1 to TRBJ2-1, with D unclear. The CDR3 runs 10 residues. Trimming shortened V by 3 bases and J by 10 bases, and 7 bases separated the two germline ends. The V gene's germline CDR1 is DFQATT and CDR2 SNEGSKA (reference sequence). CDR3 sequence (DNA): TGCAGTGCTAGTGGCGGAGAGCAGTTCTTC. It translates to CSASGGEQFF.

This clone was seen only a few times. V and J are TRBV28 and TRBJ1-2; D perhaps matches TRBD1 (5 bases). The V end was cut by 3 bases, the J end by 4 bases, with 18 bases between. Germline loops: CDR1 MDHEN, CDR2 SYDVKM. This CDR3 region has 16 residues. The CDR3: CASSFIRAGRSYGYTF. CDR3 bases: TGTGCCAGCAGTTTCATAAGGGCAGGGAGGAGCTATGGCTACACCTTC.

This chain connects TRBV19 to TRBJ2-7; 8 bases line up with TRBD1. Germline lookup yields CDR1 LNHDA and CDR2 SQIVND (reference sequence). The CDR3 is made up of 14 amino acids. V shed 4 bases and J 4 bases; nucleotides not matched to a gene: 6. Written as DNA, the CDR3 is TGTGCCAGTAGTACCTGGGACAGGTCATACGAGCAGTACTTC. Translated: CASSTWDRSYEQYF.

This clone was detected once. The chain links TRBV9 to TRBJ2-7, with D hard to call. Trimming cost V 4 bases and J 4 bases, with 12 bases left between them. The CDR3 runs to 13 residues. Germline assignment: CDR1 SGDLS and CDR2 YYNGEE. CDR3 coding DNA: TGTGCCAGCAGCCTATCCGATGGGTACGAGCAGTACTTC. This gives the protein CASSLSDGYEQYF.

This clone was counted only a few times. This same CDR3 is encoded by further DNA sequences in the sample. V and J are TRBV7-9 and TRBJ2-3, with no clear D. Germline CDR1 and CDR2: SEHNR and FQNEAQ (reference sequence). Between the trimmed V and J ends, which lost 1 base and 4 bases, there was a span of 9 bases. This CDR3 is 14 amino acids long. The CDR3 here is CASSLGAPPDTQYF. The CDR3 nucleotides are TGTGCCAGCAGCTTAGGGGCGCCCCCAGATACGCAGTATTTT.

This chain links TRBV6-1 with TRBJ2-6, with D tentatively TRBD2 (6 bases). Deletions cut 9 bases from V and 0 bases from J, with 9 bases between. The germline V gene has CDR1 MNHNS and CDR2 SASEGT. The CDR3 consists of 14 residues. The CDR3 reads CASLAVSGANVLTF. The CDR3 nucleotides are TGTGCCAGTTTAGCGGTCTCTGGGGCCAACGTCCTGACTTTC.

V is TRBV7-2 and J is TRBJ2-7, with TRBD2 as a possible D gene (6 bases). The CDR3 spans 12 residues. V was shortened by 1 base and J by 12 bases, with 13 bases between the two germline ends. The germline V gene encodes CDR1 SGHTA and CDR2 FQGNSA. CDR3: CASSLVGASVYF. CDR3 nucleotide sequence: TGTGCCAGCAGCTTAGTTGGGGCTAGCGTGTACTTC.

This rearrangement joins TRBV6-5 to TRBJ1-1, with D hard to call. Germline CDR1 reads MNHEY; CDR2 reads SVGAGI. There are 15 residues in the CDR3. Trimming pared 8 bases from V and 6 bases from J, leaving 22 bases between. CDR3 residues: CASWHRRAGVAEAFF. DNA of the CDR3: TGTGCCAGCTGGCATAGGAGGGCTGGAGTCGCTGAAGCTTTCTTT.

This chain connects TRBV5-6 to TRBJ1-5, with 9 bases identical to TRBD1. This CDR3 is built from 16 residues. Unmatched junction bases numbered 10, after V lost 3 bases and J lost 6 bases. Germline V gives CDR1 SGHDT, CDR2 YYEEEE. The CDR3 protein is CASSWGGTGRGQPQHF. The CDR3 nucleotides are TGTGCCAGCAGCTGGGGTGGGACAGGGAGGGGTCAGCCCCAGCATTTT.

CDR3 in amino acids: CASSQGTSGGIYQETQYF. CDR3 coding DNA: TGCGCCAGCAGCCAGGGGACTAGCGGGGGGATTTACCAAGAGACCCAGTACTTC. J is TRBJ2-5 and V is TRBV4-3; the match to TRBD2 covers 15 bases. Germline lookup yields CDR1 LGHNA and CDR2 YSLEER. This CDR3 spans 18 amino acids. V was clipped by 3 bases and J by 0 bases; unmatched bases: 5.

CDR3 region: CASSLSSGRAAEAFF. CDR3 DNA sequence: TGTGCCAGCAGCTTGTCCTCCGGCAGGGCTGCTGAAGCTTTCTTT. The chain combines TRBV5-4 with TRBJ1-1; TRBD1 might be the D (5 bases). Per germline, CDR1 SGHNT and CDR2 YYREEE (reference sequence). Trimming took off 1 base at V and 6 bases at J, with 16 bases between the two ends. The CDR3 loop spans 15 amino acids. Together with reference TRBV5-4 and TRBJ1-1, the CDR3 gives the full variable domain: ETGVTQSPTHLIKTRGQQVTLRCSSQSGHNTVSWYQQALGQGPQFIFQYYREEENGRGNFPPRFSGLQFPNYSSELNVNALELDDSALYLCASSLSSGRAAEAFFGQGTRLTVV.

In nucleotides, the CDR3 is TGCGCCACCTCCCTCTCCCCAAGCACAGATACGCAGTATTTT. Translation gives CATSLSPSTDTQYF. This chain uses TRBV4-1 with TRBJ2-3; D ambiguous. The CDR3 consists of 14 residues. The germline gives CDR1 MGHRA, CDR2 YSYEKL. Trimming took 10 bases from V and 0 from J, leaving 14 bases between them.

This rearrangement joins TRBV4-3 to TRBJ2-5; 10 nucleotides line up with TRBD1. The trim removed 0 bases at V and 4 bases at J, leaving 11 bases unmatched. The CDR3 sequence is 18 residues long. Germline-derived CDR1 and CDR2 are LGHNA and YSLEER. The DNA for the CDR3 is TGCGCCAGCAGCCAAGATCGGGGGGTCGGGGACAGGGGAGAGACCCAGTACTTC. Translation: CASSQDRGVGDRGETQYF.

V and J are TRBV5-4 and TRBJ2-3; 7 positions match TRBD2. The V segment lost 4 bases and the J segment 0 bases; nucleotides outside the gene matches: 8. The V gene's germline CDR1 is SGHNT and CDR2 YYREEE (reference sequence). This CDR3 contains 16 residues. Here the CDR3 reads CASSPAGETSTDTQYF. The CDR3 bases are TGTGCCAGCAGCCCGGCGGGGGAGACTAGCACAGATACGCAGTATTTT.

This clone has a handful of counts. The chain is built from TRBV18 and TRBJ1-5, with TRBD1 matching over 7 bases. V lost 3 bases and J lost 2; bases outside the gene matches: 7. Germline CDR1 is KGHSH and CDR2 is LQKENI. The CDR3 length is 16 residues. CDR3: CASSPPNRGGNQPQHF. As DNA, the CDR3 is TGTGCCAGCTCACCTCCGAACAGGGGTGGCAATCAGCCCCAGCATTTT.

The chain employs TRBV27 and TRBJ2-6; TRBD1 aligns across 9 bases. V lost 8 bases to trimming and J lost 13 bases; unmatched junction nucleotides: 27. The germline V gene encodes CDR1 MNHEY and CDR2 SMNVEV (reference sequence). The CDR3 has 19 amino acids. The CDR3 here is CASGPSLIRSGQGPRVLTF. The CDR3 bases are TGTGCCAGCGGCCCGAGTTTAATTAGGAGCGGACAGGGGCCTAGGGTCCTGACTTTC.

V usage is TRBV6-1 and J usage is TRBJ2-1; D is ambiguous. Germline CDR1 MNHNS, CDR2 SASEGT. The CDR3 is made up of 14 amino acids. V lost 5 bases, J lost 6 bases, and 14 bases lay in between. CDR3 protein: CASSTRGRFNEQFF. CDR3 bases: TGTGCCAGCAGTACCCGAGGTAGATTCAATGAGCAGTTCTTC.